Below, one T cell receptor beta chain is given with its context. This specimen comes from a study of Ad26.COV2.S vaccination and SARS-CoV-2 variants. The assay was immunoSEQ multiplex PCR, and TCRdb's table has in-frame clones only and misses some. This table has 350,000 to 500,000 clones, roughly 88% appearing once. This sample's treatment: 19 received Ad26.COV2.S at low or high dose, single or two shots; a few received placebo; per-sample allocation not given. Collection of samples fell on day 63 after the first vaccine or placebo injection. V lost 11 bases and J 5 bases, leaving 20 bases between the germline ends. CDR3 length equals 14 residues. CDR1 is SGHTA and CDR2 is FQGNSA in the germline V gene.

The chain uses TRBV7-2 and TRBJ2-3; D perhaps matches TRBD1 (6 bases). The input for sequencing was peripheral blood, taken in a trial of Ad26.COV2.S vaccine versus placebo. The TCR sequence derives from a person aged 18-60 years who received the Ad26.COV2.S COVID-19 vaccine or a placebo. The chain's CDR3 is CAGSRGRLRDTQYF. Here the CDR3 DNA reads TGTGCCGGGAGCAGGGGTCGGCTAAGAGATACGCAGTATTTT.